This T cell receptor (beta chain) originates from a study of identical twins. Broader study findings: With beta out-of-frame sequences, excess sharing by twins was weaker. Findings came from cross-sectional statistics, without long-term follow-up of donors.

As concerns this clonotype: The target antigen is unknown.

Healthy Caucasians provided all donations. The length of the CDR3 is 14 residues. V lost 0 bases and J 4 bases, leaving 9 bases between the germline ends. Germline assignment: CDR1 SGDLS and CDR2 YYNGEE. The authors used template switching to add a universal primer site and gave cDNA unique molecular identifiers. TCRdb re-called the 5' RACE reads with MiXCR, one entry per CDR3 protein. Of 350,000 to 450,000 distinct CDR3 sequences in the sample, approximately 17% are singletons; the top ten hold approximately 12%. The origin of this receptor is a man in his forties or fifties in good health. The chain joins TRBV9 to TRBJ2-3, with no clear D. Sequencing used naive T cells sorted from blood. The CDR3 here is CASSVGSPPDTQYF. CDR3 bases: TGTGCCAGCAGCGTAGGCAGTCCCCCAGATACGCAGTATTTT.